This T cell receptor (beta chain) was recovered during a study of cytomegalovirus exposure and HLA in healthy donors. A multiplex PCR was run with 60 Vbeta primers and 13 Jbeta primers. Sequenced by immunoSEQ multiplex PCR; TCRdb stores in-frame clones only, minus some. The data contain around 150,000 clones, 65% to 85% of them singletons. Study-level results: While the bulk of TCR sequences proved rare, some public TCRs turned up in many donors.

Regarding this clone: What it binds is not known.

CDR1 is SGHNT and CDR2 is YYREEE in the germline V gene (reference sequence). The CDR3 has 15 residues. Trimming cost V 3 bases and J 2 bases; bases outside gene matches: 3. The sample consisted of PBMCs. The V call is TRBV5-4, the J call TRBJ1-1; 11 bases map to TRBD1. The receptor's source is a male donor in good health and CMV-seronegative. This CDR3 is CASSSDRGPNTEAFF. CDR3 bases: TGTGCCAGCAGCTCGGACAGGGGGCCCAACACTGAAGCTTTCTTT.